The present T cell receptor beta chain was sequenced within a study of patients and donors after allogeneic stem cell transplantation. TCRdb called the RT-PCR reads again in MiXCR, with one record for every CDR3 protein. The profile shows about 210,000 distinct CDR3 sequences, less than 50% of them singletons. The TCR originated in a human donor who was either an allogeneic HSCT recipient or a stem cell or donor lymphocyte infusion donor (not recorded which). It is not recorded whose cells these are; they may come from a transplant donor. The sample consisted of blood, either unsorted or a sorted T cell fraction (not recorded which).

The CDR3 nucleotides are TGTGCCAGCAGTGAACTGCGGGACAGGCCTTTCTTC. It codes for CASSELRDRPFF. The chain carries TRBV2 and TRBJ2-1, with 8 bases matching TRBD1. Trimming removed 2 bases from V and 16 bases from J; junction bases left unmatched: 7. The germline V gene encodes CDR1 SNHLY and CDR2 FYNNEI. The length of the CDR3 is 12 residues. Based on the CDR3 plus reference TRBV2 and TRBJ2-1, the full variable domain is EPEVTQTPSHQVTQMGQEVILRCVPISNHLYFYWYRQILGQKVEFLVSFYNNEISEKSEIFDDQFSVERPDGSNFTLKIRSTKLEDSAMYFCASSELRDRPFFGPGTRLTVL.